Listed here are 24 T cell receptor beta chains from one sample, sequenced in a study of blood T cell repertoires in COVID-19. Sequencing used immunoSEQ multiplex PCR; TCRdb keeps in-frame clones, though not all of them. The table has about 160,000 clones, around 80% seen once. Sequencing was carried out using PBMCs or T cells enriched from blood (not recorded which). Receptor source: a man aged 45 to 65 who had recovered from COVID-19.

The chain is built from TRBV7-2 and TRBJ2-2, with D perhaps TRBD2 (7 bases). V shed 2 bases and J shed 5 bases, with 18 bases lying between them. CDR3 length: 17 residues. Germline V gene sequence: CDR1 SGHTA, CDR2 FQGNSA. The CDR3 nucleotides read TGTGCCAGCAGCTTAAGGGGGGGCATTCCGCGTACCGGGGAGCTGTTTTTT. Translation: CASSLRGGIPRTGELFF.

The CDR3 protein is CASSQEVRTSGANEQFF. In nucleotides, the CDR3 is TGTGCCAGCAGCCAAGAGGTAAGGACTAGCGGGGCGAATGAGCAGTTCTTC. The gene calls are TRBV3-1 (or the pseudogene TRBV3-2) and TRBJ2-1; 12 positions agree with TRBD2. Germline CDR1 and CDR2: LGHDT and YNNKEL (reference sequence). J was trimmed by 7 bases and V by 0 bases; bases with no gene match: 7. The CDR3 is 17 amino acids.

The chain uses TRBV18 and TRBJ2-7, with D maybe TRBD1 (6 bases). The CDR3 loop spans 13 amino acids. In germline, CDR1 is KGHSH, CDR2 LQKENI. The V end was cut by 1 base, the J end by 3 bases, with 7 bases between. The DNA for the CDR3 is TGTGCCAGCTCACCACTAGGGGGCTACGAGCAGTACTTC. Translation gives CASSPLGGYEQYF.

This clone appeared a single time. The CDR3 region is CASSLTSGQYNEQFF. CDR3 coding DNA: TGTGCCAGCAGCCTTACTAGCGGGCAATACAATGAGCAGTTCTTC. V usage is TRBV6-5 and J usage is TRBJ2-1; 9 bases align to TRBD2. The CDR3 contains 15 residues. CDR1 and CDR2 (germline): MNHEY, SVGAGI. V trimming: 6 bases; J trimming: 4 bases; junction bases outside the gene matches: 7.

The chain uses TRBV6-5 and TRBJ1-1; TRBD1 matches at 7 bases. CDR3 length equals 13 residues. V lost 7 bases and J lost 1; bases outside the gene matches: 3. Looked up from germline, CDR1 is MNHEY and CDR2 is SVGAGI. CDR3 protein: CASNRGRNTEAFF. CDR3 DNA sequence: TGTGCCAGCAACAGGGGAAGGAACACTGAAGCTTTCTTT.

V usage is TRBV3-1 (or the pseudogene TRBV3-2) and J usage is TRBJ1-3; D gene ambiguous. Germline V gene data show CDR1 as LGHDT and CDR2 as YNNKEL (reference sequence). The CDR3 is 15 residues long. V was cut by 5 bases and J by 2 bases, with 13 bases left in between. Here the CDR3 reads CASSGRHATGNTIYF. In DNA, the CDR3 is TGTGCCAGCAGCGGGCGCCACGCGACTGGAAACACCATATATTTT.

This clone appeared once. The V and J genes are TRBV3-1 (or the pseudogene TRBV3-2) and TRBJ1-1; TRBD1 is a possible D gene (5 bases). The CDR3 covers 16 residues. Germline CDR1 LGHDT, CDR2 YNNKEL (reference sequence). The V end lost 0 bases, the J end lost 5 bases, and 16 bases lay between the germline ends. The CDR3 is CASSQDFGGRKTEAFF. The DNA for the CDR3 is TGTGCCAGCAGCCAAGATTTTGGGGGGAGAAAGACTGAAGCTTTCTTT.

V gene TRBV25-1 combines with J gene TRBJ1-2; the D gene is possibly TRBD1 (6 bases). Looked up from germline, CDR1 is MGHDK and CDR2 is SYGVNS. Trimming stripped 7 bases from V and 4 bases from J, with 13 bases between. CDR3 size: 13 residues. DNA of the CDR3: TGTGCCAGCAAACAGGGTAATCTCTATGGCTACACCTTC. This codes for CASKQGNLYGYTF.

CDR3 sequence (DNA): TGTGCCTGGAGCGCCGGGACTAGAAACAATGAGCAGTTCTTC. Residues: CAWSAGTRNNEQFF. The chain couples TRBV30 to TRBJ2-1; 8 nucleotides agree with TRBD2. J was trimmed by 5 bases and V by 3 bases; bases with no gene match: 6. The CDR3 is 14 residues long. Germline CDR1 GTSNPN, CDR2 SVGIG (reference sequence).

The chain couples TRBV18 to TRBJ1-4; TRBD1 is a possible D gene (5 bases). Germline CDR1 and CDR2: KGHSH and LQKENI. CDR3 length equals 15 residues. Trimming cost V 4 bases and J 3 bases, with 12 bases left between them. The CDR3 region has the DNA TGTGCCAGCTCACGCGACAGTCATCCTAATGAAAAACTGTTTTTT. Protein product: CASSRDSHPNEKLFF.

The genes are TRBV6-5 and TRBJ1-2; maybe TRBD1 (6 bases). The germline V gene encodes CDR1 MNHEY and CDR2 SVGAGI. The ends were cut back, 6 bases at V and 4 bases at J, with 18 bases in the middle. The CDR3 has 15 residues. The CDR3 loop is CASSPRTAHSYGYTF. The CDR3 nucleotides read TGTGCCAGCAGCCCCAGGACAGCCCACTCCTATGGCTACACCTTC.

This chain connects TRBV5-1 to TRBJ1-6; D gene ambiguous. The CDR3 has 15 amino acids. V was clipped by 0 bases and J by 4 bases, with 8 bases between them. Per the germline V gene, CDR1 is SGHRS and CDR2 is YFSETQ. Here the CDR3 reads CASSLDRNYNSPLHF. The CDR3 nucleotides read TGCGCCAGCAGCTTGGACAGAAATTATAATTCACCCCTCCACTTT.

This clone was observed a handful of times. The chain has TRBV10-3 and TRBJ1-1; D possibly corresponds to TRBD1 (6 bases). CDR1 is ENHRY and CDR2 is SYGVKD in the germline V gene. Trimming took off 3 bases at V and 1 base at J, with 12 bases between the two ends. This CDR3 has 15 residues. The CDR3 is CAISDRGRGNTEAFF. The CDR3 nucleotides are TGTGCCATCAGTGATAGAGGCAGGGGGAACACTGAAGCTTTCTTT.

The chain links TRBV7-2 to TRBJ2-2; 9 bases are a match to TRBD1. With V trimmed by 2 bases and J by 5 bases, 9 bases remained unmatched. The CDR3 runs to 17 residues. Germline loops: CDR1 SGHTA, CDR2 FQGNSA. CDR3 loop: CASSLSPQGARTGELFF. The CDR3 DNA follows: TGTGCCAGCAGCTTATCCCCACAGGGGGCGCGAACCGGGGAGCTGTTTTTT.

V usage is TRBV24-1 and J usage is TRBJ2-1, with TRBD1 identical over 10 bases. Germline lookup yields CDR1 KGHDR and CDR2 SFDVKD. This CDR3 region has 16 residues. V shed 4 bases and J 0 bases; nucleotides not matched to a gene: 2. CDR3: CATSEGTGASYNEQFF. Here the CDR3 DNA reads TGTGCCACCAGTGAGGGGACAGGGGCCTCCTACAATGAGCAGTTCTTC.

The genes are TRBV6-6 and TRBJ1-4, with a tentative D call TRBD1 (6 bases). Trimming removed 11 bases at V and 5 bases at J, with 18 bases between. The CDR3 sequence is 14 residues long. The germline CDR1 and CDR2 sequences are MNHNY and SVGAGI (reference sequence). CDR3 DNA: TGTGCCCCAAGGCCGGGACACAAAAATGAAAAACTGTTTTTT. Translated: CAPRPGHKNEKLFF.

V usage is TRBV6-5 and J usage is TRBJ1-1; the D gene is possibly TRBD1 (6 bases). This CDR3 is 13 amino acids long. V lost 8 bases and J lost 7, with 17 bases in between. The germline V gene has CDR1 MNHEY and CDR2 SVGAGI. For the CDR3, the DNA is TGTGCCAGCCTAAAGGGGGGGACCGGTGAAGCTTTCTTT. This translates into CASLKGGTGEAFF.

CDR3 protein: CASSQAQGSGYTF. The DNA for the CDR3 is TGTGCCAGCAGCCAAGCACAGGGATCCGGCTACACCTTC. The rearrangement links TRBV3-1 (or the pseudogene TRBV3-2) to TRBJ1-2; the D gene is possibly TRBD1 (6 bases). V lost 1 base and J lost 8, with 11 bases in between. Germline assignment: CDR1 LGHDT and CDR2 YNNKEL (reference sequence). The CDR3 runs to 13 residues.

The chain joins TRBV7-2 to TRBJ1-2, with D possibly TRBD1 on 6 matching bases. The length of the CDR3 is 14 residues. The V end lost 2 bases, the J end lost 6 bases, and 13 bases lay between the germline ends. Looked up from germline, CDR1 is SGHTA and CDR2 is FQGNSA. The CDR3 nucleotides are TGTGCCAGCAGCTTAAACAGGGTCTCGGATGGCTACACCTTC. It specifies CASSLNRVSDGYTF.

The sample holds a few counts of this clone. The chain couples TRBV18 to TRBJ1-2, with a possible D match to TRBD1 (5 bases). This CDR3 spans 15 amino acids. V was shortened by 2 bases and J by 1 base, with 11 bases between the two germline ends. Germline V gene data show CDR1 as KGHSH and CDR2 as LQKENI. The CDR3, as DNA: TGTGCCAGCTCACCAGGGGCGACTGATAACTATGGCTACACCTTC. It translates to CASSPGATDNYGYTF.

The V gene is TRBV27, the J gene TRBJ1-6; 8 bases agree with TRBD1. This CDR3 region has 16 residues. V shed 6 bases and J 2 bases; nucleotides not matched to a gene: 6. Germline-derived CDR1 and CDR2 are MNHEY and SMNVEV (reference sequence). The DNA of the CDR3 is TGTGCCAGCAGCGACAGGGGATCGCCCTATAATTCACCCCTCCACTTT. The encoded protein is CASSDRGSPYNSPLHF.

The chain carries TRBV2 and TRBJ2-1, with TRBD2 matching over 10 bases. The CDR3 runs 19 residues. CDR1 is SNHLY, CDR2 FYNNEI, per germline. V dropped 1 base and J dropped 0; count of bases not matched to a gene: 9. This chain's CDR3 is CASSEGVWASGSSYNEQFF. In nucleotides, the CDR3 is TGTGCCAGCAGTGAAGGAGTGTGGGCTAGCGGGAGCTCCTACAATGAGCAGTTCTTC.

The chain joins TRBV24-1 to TRBJ2-2; TRBD1 matches at 8 bases. The CDR3 is 16 residues long. Germline V lookup: CDR1 KGHDR, CDR2 SFDVKD. With 4 bases clipped from V and 5 bases from J, the junction kept 8 bases outside the gene matches. CDR3 in amino acids: CATSERGQGGTGELFF. The CDR3 coding sequence is TGTGCCACCAGTGAACGTGGACAGGGTGGGACCGGGGAGCTGTTTTTT.

This chain uses TRBV2 with TRBJ2-2; TRBD2 matches 11 bases. CDR1 and CDR2 (germline): SNHLY, FYNNEI. The V and J ends lost 6 bases and 0 bases, in that order; junction bases with no gene match: 3. The CDR3 is 16 residues long. DNA for the CDR3: TGTGCCAGCAGAGTAGCGGGGGGGCCGAACACCGGGGAGCTGTTTTTT. This encodes CASRVAGGPNTGELFF.